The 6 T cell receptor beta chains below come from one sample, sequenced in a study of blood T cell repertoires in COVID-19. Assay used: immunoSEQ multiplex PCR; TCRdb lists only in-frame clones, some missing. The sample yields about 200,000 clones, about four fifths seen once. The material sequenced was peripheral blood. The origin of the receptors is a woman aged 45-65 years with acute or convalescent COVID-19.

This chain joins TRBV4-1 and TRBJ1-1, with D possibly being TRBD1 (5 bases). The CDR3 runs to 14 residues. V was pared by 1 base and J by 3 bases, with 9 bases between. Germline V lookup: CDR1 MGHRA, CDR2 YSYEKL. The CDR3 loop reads CASSQVQGDTEAFF. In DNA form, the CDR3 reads TGCGCCAGCAGCCAAGTGCAGGGTGACACTGAAGCTTTCTTT.

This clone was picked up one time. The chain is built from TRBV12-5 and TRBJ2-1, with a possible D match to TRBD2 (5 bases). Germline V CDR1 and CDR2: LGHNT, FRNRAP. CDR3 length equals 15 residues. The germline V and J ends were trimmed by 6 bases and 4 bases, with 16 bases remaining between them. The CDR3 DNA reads TGTGCTAGTGGAGCGGACCGTAATCCTTACAATGAGCAGTTCTTC. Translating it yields CASGADRNPYNEQFF. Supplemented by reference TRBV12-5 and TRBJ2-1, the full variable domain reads DARVTQTPRHKVTEMGQEVTMRCQPILGHNTVFWYRQTMMQGLELLAYFRNRAPLDDSGMPKDRFSAEMPDATLATLKIQPSEPRDSAVYFCASGADRNPYNEQFFGPGTRLTVL.

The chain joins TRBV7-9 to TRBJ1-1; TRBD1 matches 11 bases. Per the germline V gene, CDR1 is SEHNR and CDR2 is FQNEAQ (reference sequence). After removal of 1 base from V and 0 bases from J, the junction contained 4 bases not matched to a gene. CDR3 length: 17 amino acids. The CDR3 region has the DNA TGTGCCAGCAGCTTAGGGACAGGGGGCTTCATGAACACTGAAGCTTTCTTT. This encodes CASSLGTGGFMNTEAFF.

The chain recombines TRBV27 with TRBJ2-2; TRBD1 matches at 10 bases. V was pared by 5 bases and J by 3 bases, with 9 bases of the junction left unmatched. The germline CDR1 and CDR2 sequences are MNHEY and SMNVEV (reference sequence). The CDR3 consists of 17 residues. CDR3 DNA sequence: TGTGCCAGCAGTCCTTCTACGACAGGGGGCTACACCGGGGAGCTGTTTTTT. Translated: CASSPSTTGGYTGELFF.

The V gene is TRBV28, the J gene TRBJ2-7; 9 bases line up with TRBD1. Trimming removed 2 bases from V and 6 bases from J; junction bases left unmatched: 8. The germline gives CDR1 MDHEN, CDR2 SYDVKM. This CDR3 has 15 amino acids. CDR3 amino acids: CASSLAGTGSVEQYF. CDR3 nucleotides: TGTGCCAGCAGTTTAGCAGGGACAGGGTCGGTCGAGCAGTACTTC.

The CDR3 nucleotides are TGTGCCAGCAGCCAAGTGGCTAGCGGGAGCTATACGCAGTATTTT. Translation: CASSQVASGSYTQYF. This rearrangement joins TRBV3-1 (or the pseudogene TRBV3-2) to TRBJ2-3, with 10 bases matching TRBD2. The junction had 5 bases not matched to a gene; V was cut back by 1 base and J by 7 bases. The CDR3 contains 15 residues. The germline gives CDR1 LGHDT, CDR2 YNNKEL (reference sequence).